This T cell receptor beta chain was captured by sequencing in a study of blood T cell repertoires in COVID-19. Looking at the study overall: Sources were T cells, B-cell-depleted T cells, or PBMCs; the material itself was cDNA or gDNA.

The V end lost 3 bases, the J end lost 7 bases, and 15 bases lay between the germline ends. Germline CDR1 and CDR2: MGHRA and YSYEKL. The CDR3 contains 15 residues. Residents of 24 US areas, aged roughly 18 to 95 years, made up the participants. Only in-frame clones appear in the TCRdb table, and some are missing; sequencing was by immunoSEQ multiplex PCR. The sample consists of 200,000 to 250,000 clones, 80% to 90% of them appearing once. The sample comprised PBMCs or T cells enriched from blood (not recorded which). The chain combines TRBV4-1 with TRBJ1-4, with D possibly matching TRBD1 (5 bases). The receptor was derived from a woman in her thirties who had been exposed to COVID-19. The CDR3 bases are TGCGCCAGCAGCCACGAGGGGCAGCGGGGTGAAAAACTGTTTTTT. This gives the protein CASSHEGQRGEKLFF.